One TCR beta chain is described in this entry. The antigen this receptor binds is unknown. There are no base qualities to consult, and no much larger clone falls within one base. A case-control design nested within a healthcare worker cohort in London, UK, was used, with weekly nasopharyngeal swab PCR tests and blood sampling performed. Between 23 and 31 March 2020, the week of the UK lockdown, healthcare workers were enrolled and then followed up weekly for as long as 16 weeks. The method behind the library was 5' RACE. TCRdb shows the sequencer as NextSeq 500. Unique molecular identifiers were attached to individual cDNA molecules in the TCR library protocol so that sequencing error and PCR bias could be corrected. Sequencing covered both TCR alpha and beta chains, and within each sample the abundances of alpha and beta sequences were tightly co-correlated. On the study's bioinformatics: Decombinator V4 was used to perform V gene, J gene and CDR3 annotation of TCR sequences. Expanded TCRs were defined as changing significantly between any two time points under a Poisson model with p below 0.0001. TCR abundances were normalised to the total number of TCRs sequenced per sample and expressed as counts per million. A search of VDJdb, accessed on 1 November 2021, was run for TCRs annotated to CMV, EBV and SARS-CoV-2, with TCRs annotated for multiple antigens excluded. TCRdb passed the public sequencing reads through fastp at Q25 and MiXCR, retaining productive beta sequences. Here each entry gathers all rows of one CDR3 protein and keeps the most common genes and DNA. None of the V and J calls come from the authors' own analysis; TCRdb made them. The sample contains approximately 41,000 distinct CDR3 sequences, under 5% of them found a single time. The ten top clones hold roughly 15% of the sample.

The data originate from a study of early T cells in non-severe SARS-CoV-2 infection (dated by TCRdb to the early 2020s). About the study as a whole: Because TCR sequencing relied on bulk RNA taken from unsorted whole blood, pairing of alpha and beta chains was not possible.

Study-level results and caveats: VDJdb matching was skewed toward anti-spike CD8 responses and likely underestimated virus-specific expansions, missing private and CD4 specificities.

The sequenced sample was whole blood. The receptor comes from an adult who was a healthcare worker with PCR-confirmed SARS-CoV-2 infection or an uninfected control (not recorded which).

The DNA is as follows: TGTGCCAGCAGCTCCGCTGGGACTAGCGGGGTAAACATTCAGTACTTC. This yields the protein CASSSAGTSGVNIQYF. The rearranged chain carries TRBV7-9 and TRBJ2-4, with 13 bases in between that match TRBD2. From its cysteine to its phenylalanine, the CDR3 spans 16 amino acids. Here the CDR3 DNA is all that survives: 48 bases in frame from base 1. V loses 4 bases at its end and J loses 6 bases; junction bases beyond the gene matches: 6. The CDR1 and CDR2 encoded by the germline V gene (reference sequence) are SEHNR and FQNEAQ. Supplemented by the reference TRBV7-9 and TRBJ2-4 proteins around the CDR3, the complete variable domain is DTGVSQNPRHKITKRGQNVTFRCDPISEHNRLYWYRQTLGQGPEFLTYFQNEAQLEKSRLLSDRFSAERPKGSFSTLEIQRTEQGDSAMYLCASSSAGTSGVNIQYFGAGTRLSVL.